The 29 T cell receptor beta chains in this list originate from one sample, sequenced in a study of T cell responses to AZD1222 COVID-19 vaccine. Clones were read by immunoSEQ multiplex PCR, and TCRdb kept only the in-frame ones, dropping some. The data contain 140,000 to 150,000 clones, 85% to 95% of them singletons. Sample: peripheral blood, taken after recovery from COVID-19. The receptors stem from an adult who had recovered from COVID-19.

The chain recombines TRBV28 with TRBJ2-1, with a weak D call TRBD1 (5 bases). Trimming left V 5 bases short and J 5 bases short, with 10 bases between. This CDR3 is 13 amino acids long. Germline V gene sequence: CDR1 MDHEN, CDR2 SYDVKM. CDR3 sequence: CASSTGQNNEQFF. The CDR3 region has the DNA TGTGCCAGCAGTACCGGACAAAACAATGAGCAGTTCTTC.

This clone was detected once. V usage is TRBV6-5 and J usage is TRBJ1-2; TRBD1 matches 8 bases. The J segment lost 7 bases and the V segment lost 1 base, leaving 5 bases of the junction unmatched. Germline V lookup: CDR1 MNHEY, CDR2 SVGAGI. The CDR3 runs to 14 residues. The DNA of the CDR3 is TGTGCCAGCAGTTACTACGGACAGGGTGGTGGCTACACCTTC. This translates into CASSYYGQGGGYTF.

This chain joins TRBV25-1 and TRBJ2-1, with 9 bases aligning to TRBD2. Germline assignment: CDR1 MGHDK and CDR2 SYGVNS. V was pared by 3 bases and J by 6 bases, with 0 bases of the junction left unmatched. The CDR3 length is 13 residues. This CDR3 is CASSERGGNEQFF. The CDR3 coding sequence is TGTGCCAGCAGTGAGCGGGGGGGCAATGAGCAGTTCTTC.

The chain uses TRBV5-1 and TRBJ1-2, with 9 bases fitting TRBD1. The CDR3 is 16 residues long. The V and J ends lost 2 bases and 7 bases, in that order; junction bases with no gene match: 12. From germline, CDR1 is SGHRS and CDR2 YFSETQ. The chain's CDR3 is CASSLVSGQGGGGYTF. CDR3 DNA: TGCGCCAGCAGCTTAGTTTCGGGACAGGGCGGAGGTGGCTACACCTTC.

The chain joins TRBV9 to TRBJ2-1; D is possibly TRBD1 or TRBD2 (5 bases each). Germline CDR1 SGDLS, CDR2 YYNGEE. Trimming took off 4 bases at V and 0 bases at J, with 11 bases between the two ends. The CDR3 is made up of 15 amino acids. Here the CDR3 reads CASSPGASSYNEQFF. CDR3 in DNA: TGTGCCAGCAGCCCCGGGGCGAGCTCCTACAATGAGCAGTTCTTC.

This chain joins TRBV11-1 and TRBJ2-5; maybe TRBD1 (6 bases). There are 13 residues in the CDR3. Trimming stripped 3 bases from V and 5 bases from J, with 10 bases between. CDR1 and CDR2 (germline): SGHAT, FQDESV (reference sequence). CDR3 in amino acids: CASSFQGRETQYF. The DNA of the CDR3 is TGTGCCAGCAGCTTCCAGGGGCGGGAGACCCAGTACTTC.

V usage is TRBV27 and J usage is TRBJ2-1; D is unclear. The V end lost 4 bases, the J end lost 4 bases, and 11 bases lay between the germline ends. Germline V gene lookup returns CDR1 MNHEY and CDR2 SMNVEV (reference sequence). The CDR3 consists of 14 residues. The CDR3, as DNA: TGTGCCAGCAGTTCTCCAGGCGGTTACAATGAGCAGTTCTTC. This gives the protein CASSSPGGYNEQFF.

This rearrangement joins TRBV23-1 to TRBJ2-1; weak D call: TRBD2 (5 bases). TRBV23-1 qualifies as an ORF whose function is uncertain. This CDR3 region has 12 residues. Trimming took 6 bases from V and 8 from J, leaving 11 bases between them. The CDR3 DNA reads as TGCGCCAGCAGACTTAAGAGGGATGAGCAGTTCTTC. This encodes CASRLKRDEQFF.

The chain combines TRBV6-4 with TRBJ2-1, with 7 bases identical to TRBD2. V was clipped by 8 bases and J by 9 bases; unmatched bases: 10. This CDR3 contains 13 residues. The V gene's germline CDR1 is MRHNA and CDR2 SNTAGT. CDR3 region: CASSPFGGTEQFF. CDR3 bases: TGTGCCAGCTCACCCTTCGGGGGGACTGAGCAGTTCTTC.

This clone was counted once. The V gene is TRBV6-1, the J gene TRBJ1-1, with D hard to call. This CDR3 is 12 amino acids long. CDR1 is MNHNS, CDR2 SASEGT, per germline. The V and J ends lost 3 bases and 10 bases respectively, with 12 bases between them. CDR3 in amino acids: CASSEQVRVAFF. CDR3 nucleotide sequence: TGTGCCAGCAGTGAGCAAGTAAGAGTAGCTTTCTTT.

The rearrangement joins TRBV2 to TRBJ1-3, with a tentative D call TRBD1 (6 bases). Germline values: CDR1 SNHLY, CDR2 FYNNEI. V gave up 6 bases and J gave up 4 bases, with 13 bases separating them. The CDR3 spans 14 residues. The CDR3 DNA reads TGTGCCAGCAGGGCGGGGGCGGACGGAAACACCATATATTTT. It codes for CASRAGADGNTIYF.

The chain carries TRBV7-2 and TRBJ1-5; weak D call: TRBD1 (5 bases). The CDR3 has 15 amino acids. The V gene lost 1 base and the J gene lost 6 bases, with 13 bases spanning the gap. CDR1 and CDR2 from the germline V gene are SGHTA and FQGNSA. The CDR3 DNA reads TGTGCCAGCAGCTTAGACGCGGGGGTTTCTCAGCCCCAGCATTTT. Residues: CASSLDAGVSQPQHF.

The chain has TRBV28 and TRBJ1-1; D possibly corresponds to TRBD1 (5 bases). V dropped 5 bases and J dropped 5 bases, with 15 bases sitting between them. The CDR3 totals 14 residues. Germline CDR1 MDHEN, CDR2 SYDVKM. CDR3 in DNA: TGTGCCAGCAGTGCAGGGACCAGCTTTACTGAAGCTTTCTTT. Translated, it gives CASSAGTSFTEAFF.

This sequence joins TRBV5-4 and TRBJ2-5; the match to TRBD1 covers 7 bases. The CDR3 length is 16 residues. Germline loops: CDR1 SGHNT, CDR2 YYREEE (reference sequence). Germline trimming cut 4 bases from V and 2 bases from J; bases unmatched to any gene: 11. CDR3 in amino acids: CASSRKGAPSQETQYF. The CDR3 DNA reads as TGTGCCAGCAGCCGGAAGGGGGCCCCCTCTCAAGAGACCCAGTACTTC.

This chain joins TRBV4-1 and TRBJ2-1; the D call may be TRBD1 or TRBD2 (5 bases each). CDR3 length: 17 amino acids. Per the germline V gene, CDR1 is MGHRA and CDR2 is YSYEKL. Trimming cost V 3 bases and J 7 bases, with 22 bases left between them. CDR3 sequence reads: CASSHLGAGTYLNEQFF. The DNA of the CDR3 is TGCGCCAGCAGCCACCTCGGGGCGGGCACGTATTTGAATGAGCAGTTCTTC.

The chain couples TRBV7-2 to TRBJ2-3, with D hard to call. The CDR3 contains 12 residues. The V end lost 7 bases, the J end lost 4 bases, and 9 bases lay between the germline ends. CDR1 is SGHTA and CDR2 is FQGNSA in the germline V gene. Here the CDR3 reads CASNFGADTQYF. The CDR3 DNA is TGTGCCAGCAATTTTGGCGCAGATACGCAGTATTTT. Combining the CDR3 with reference TRBV7-2 and TRBJ2-3 gives the whole variable domain GAGVSQSPSNKVTEKGKDVELRCDPISGHTALYWYRQSLGQGLEFLIYFQGNSAPDKSGLPSDRFSAERTGGSVSTLTIQRTQQEDSAVYLCASNFGADTQYFGPGTRLTVL.

V is TRBV6-6 and J is TRBJ2-3, with D perhaps TRBD2 (5 bases). The CDR3 sequence is 18 residues long. Germline V lookup: CDR1 MNHNY, CDR2 SVGAGI (reference sequence). V lost 5 bases and J 0 bases, leaving 21 bases between the germline ends. The CDR3 reads CASSPGSSAGLSTDTQYF. The DNA of the CDR3 is TGTGCCAGCAGTCCCGGTAGTTCGGCGGGTCTTAGCACAGATACGCAGTATTTT.

V gene TRBV6-5 combines with J gene TRBJ1-1; D may be TRBD1 (5 bases). Germline CDR1 and CDR2: MNHEY and SVGAGI. The length of the CDR3 is 15 residues. Trimming left V 7 bases short and J 1 base short, with 16 bases between. CDR3 in amino acids: CASITFRDGNTEAFF. In DNA form, the CDR3 reads TGTGCCAGCATTACATTCCGGGACGGGAACACTGAAGCTTTCTTT.

The chain joins TRBV28 to TRBJ2-7, with 9 positions matching TRBD2. After removal of 3 bases from V and 6 bases from J, the junction contained 6 bases not matched to a gene. The length of the CDR3 is 14 residues. CDR1 MDHEN and CDR2 SYDVKM come from the germline V gene. DNA for the CDR3: TGTGCCAGCAGTTTTGGTAGCGGGAGATTCGAGCAGTACTTC. Its translation: CASSFGSGRFEQYF.

The chain uses TRBV7-9 and TRBJ2-1; 8 positions agree with TRBD2. From germline, CDR1 is SEHNR and CDR2 FQNEAQ (reference sequence). This CDR3 region has 19 residues. Trimming at V came to 5 bases and at J to 3 bases, leaving 18 bases not matched to a gene. The DNA for the CDR3 is TGTGCCAGCAGCCGGGTAGTTAGCGGGACATCCCTCTACTACAATGAGCAGTTCTTC. This codes for CASSRVVSGTSLYYNEQFF.

The rearrangement uses TRBV28 and TRBJ2-5; D is unresolved. V shed 6 bases and J shed 6 bases, with 20 bases lying between them. Per germline, CDR1 MDHEN and CDR2 SYDVKM. CDR3 length: 15 amino acids. CDR3 sequence reads: CASSSLLGSMKTQYF. The CDR3 DNA reads TGTGCCAGCAGCTCACTCTTGGGTTCAATGAAGACCCAGTACTTC.

CDR3 in amino acids: CASSPRESSGSTYEQYF. CDR3 nucleotide sequence: TGCGCCAGCAGCCCAAGGGAGTCTAGCGGGAGTACCTACGAGCAGTACTTC. The chain joins TRBV5-1 to TRBJ2-7; 10 nucleotides match TRBD2. Germline CDR1 and CDR2: SGHRS and YFSETQ. The CDR3 has 17 residues. Trimming cost V 4 bases and J 2 bases; bases outside gene matches: 12.

In nucleotides, the CDR3 is TGTGCCAGTAGTTCCAGGACAGGCCATAATTCACCCCTCCACTTT. Encoded protein: CASSSRTGHNSPLHF. V gene TRBV19 combines with J gene TRBJ1-6; 7 nucleotides align to TRBD1. CDR3 size: 15 residues. With 5 bases clipped from V and 5 bases from J, the junction kept 6 bases outside the gene matches. Germline CDR1 reads LNHDA; CDR2 reads SQIVND (reference sequence).

The chain combines TRBV6-5 with TRBJ1-1, with D maybe TRBD1 (6 bases). CDR3 size: 15 residues. In germline, CDR1 is MNHEY, CDR2 SVGAGI. The V and J ends lost 2 bases and 2 bases respectively, with 12 bases between them. CDR3 bases: TGTGCCAGCAGTTACCGTCAGACAGGCAACACTGAAGCTTTCTTT. Translation: CASSYRQTGNTEAFF.

In this sample, this clone turned up once. The chain is built from TRBV6-1 and TRBJ2-1; tentatively, D is TRBD2 (6 bases). Germline loops: CDR1 MNHNS, CDR2 SASEGT. This CDR3 is 16 amino acids long. V gave up 1 base and J gave up 0 bases, with 10 bases separating them. The CDR3 spells CASSEGGETSYNEQFF. The CDR3, as DNA: TGTGCCAGCAGTGAAGGGGGGGAAACCTCCTACAATGAGCAGTTCTTC.

This rearrangement joins TRBV6-1 to TRBJ2-7; D not certain. CDR1 and CDR2 (germline): MNHNS, SASEGT. Trimming shortened V by 3 bases and J by 0 bases, and 6 bases separated the two germline ends. This CDR3 comprises 13 residues. The CDR3: CASSDVHSYEQYF. CDR3 bases: TGTGCCAGCAGTGACGTTCACTCCTACGAGCAGTACTTC.

The rearrangement links TRBV27 to TRBJ2-1; TRBD1 matches at 7 bases. J gave up 3 bases and V 6 bases, and 5 bases lay outside the gene matches. Germline CDR1 is MNHEY and CDR2 is SMNVEV (reference sequence). This CDR3 is 14 amino acids long. The CDR3 here is CASSLTGNYNEQFF. In nucleotides, the CDR3 is TGTGCCAGCAGCTTGACAGGGAACTACAATGAGCAGTTCTTC.

The rearrangement joins TRBV11-2 to TRBJ2-7, with D possibly called TRBD1 or TRBD2 (5 bases each). This CDR3 contains 15 residues. V was cut by 5 bases and J by 4 bases, with 18 bases left in between. Germline CDR1 reads SGHAT; CDR2 reads FQNNGV. The CDR3 sequence is CASSPSGRGVYEQYF. The CDR3 DNA is TGTGCCAGCAGCCCCTCGGGAAGGGGAGTGTACGAGCAGTACTTC.

The count of this clone is one. The rearrangement uses TRBV7-2 and TRBJ1-4; possibly TRBD1 for D (5 bases). The germline gives CDR1 SGHTA, CDR2 FQGNSA. The CDR3 is 16 amino acids. V was cut by 0 bases and J by 3 bases, with 11 bases left in between. The CDR3 protein is CASSLAGRVSNEKLFF. The CDR3 coding sequence is TGTGCCAGCAGCTTAGCTGGCAGGGTCTCTAATGAAAAACTGTTTTTT.